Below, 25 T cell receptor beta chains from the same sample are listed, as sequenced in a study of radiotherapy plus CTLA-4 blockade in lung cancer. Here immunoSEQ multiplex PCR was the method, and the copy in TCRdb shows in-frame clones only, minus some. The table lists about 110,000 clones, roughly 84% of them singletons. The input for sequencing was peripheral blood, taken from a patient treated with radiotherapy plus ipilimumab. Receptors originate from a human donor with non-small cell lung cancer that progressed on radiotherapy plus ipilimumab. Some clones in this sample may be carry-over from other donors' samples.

The CDR3 DNA reads as TGCGCCAGCAGCCGAGACAGGGGGGCCTACGAGCAGTACTTC. Amino acids: CASSRDRGAYEQYF. This chain joins TRBV5-1 and TRBJ2-7; TRBD1 agrees at 9 bases. In germline, CDR1 is SGHRS, CDR2 YFSETQ. With V trimmed by 4 bases and J by 2 bases, 4 bases remained unmatched. The CDR3 extends over 14 amino acids.

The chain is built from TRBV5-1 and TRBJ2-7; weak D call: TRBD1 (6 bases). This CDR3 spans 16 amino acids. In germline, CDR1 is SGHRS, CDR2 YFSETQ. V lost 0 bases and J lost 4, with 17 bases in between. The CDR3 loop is CASSLDPGVEIYEQYF. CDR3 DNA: TGCGCCAGCAGCTTGGATCCAGGGGTCGAGATTTACGAGCAGTACTTC.

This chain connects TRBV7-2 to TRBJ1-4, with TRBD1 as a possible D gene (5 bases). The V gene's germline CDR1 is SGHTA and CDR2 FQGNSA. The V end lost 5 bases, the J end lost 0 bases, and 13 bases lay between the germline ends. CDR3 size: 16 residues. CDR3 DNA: TGTGCCAGCAGCGAAGGGACGGGAGCAACTAATGAAAAACTGTTTTTT. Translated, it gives CASSEGTGATNEKLFF.

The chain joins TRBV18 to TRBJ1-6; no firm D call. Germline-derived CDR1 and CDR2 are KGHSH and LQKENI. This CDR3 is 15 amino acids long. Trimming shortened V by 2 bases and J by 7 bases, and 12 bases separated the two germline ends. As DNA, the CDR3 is TGTGCCAGCTCACCATTTGCGGGAGCGAATTCACCCCTCCACTTT. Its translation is CASSPFAGANSPLHF.

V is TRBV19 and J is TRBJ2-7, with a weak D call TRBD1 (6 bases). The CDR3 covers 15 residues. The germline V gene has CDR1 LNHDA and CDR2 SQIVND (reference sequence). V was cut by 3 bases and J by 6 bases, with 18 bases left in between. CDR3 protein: CASSISGGTGVEQYF. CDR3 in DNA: TGTGCCAGTAGTATTAGTGGGGGCACCGGTGTCGAGCAGTACTTC.

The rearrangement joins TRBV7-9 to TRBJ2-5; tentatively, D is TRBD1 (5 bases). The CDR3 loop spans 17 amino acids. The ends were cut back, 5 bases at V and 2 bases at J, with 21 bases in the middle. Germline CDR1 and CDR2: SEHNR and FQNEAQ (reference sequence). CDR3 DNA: TGTGCCAGCAGCCAACCGACAGCCCAAACTAAGCAAGAGACCCAGTACTTC. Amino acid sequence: CASSQPTAQTKQETQYF.

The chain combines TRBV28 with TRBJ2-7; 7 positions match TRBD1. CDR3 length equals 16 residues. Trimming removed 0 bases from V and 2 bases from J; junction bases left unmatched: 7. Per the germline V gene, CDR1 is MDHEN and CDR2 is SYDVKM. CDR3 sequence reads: CASSLWGTTGPYEQYF. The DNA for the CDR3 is TGTGCCAGCAGTTTATGGGGAACGACAGGGCCCTACGAGCAGTACTTC.

CDR3 nucleotide sequence: TGTGCCAGCAGCTCCCGGAGTACCGGGGAGCTGTTTTTT. Its translation: CASSSRSTGELFF. The chain carries TRBV7-3 and TRBJ2-2; D not resolved. Looked up from germline, CDR1 is SGHTA and CDR2 is FQGTGA. Trimming left V 4 bases short and J 5 bases short, with 8 bases between. CDR3 length equals 13 residues.

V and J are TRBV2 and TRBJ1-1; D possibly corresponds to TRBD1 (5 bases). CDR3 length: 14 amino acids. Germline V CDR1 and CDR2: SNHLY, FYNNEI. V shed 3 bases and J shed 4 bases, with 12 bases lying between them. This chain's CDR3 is CASSDRVGGTEAFF. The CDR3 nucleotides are TGTGCCAGCAGTGATAGGGTGGGGGGCACTGAAGCTTTCTTT.

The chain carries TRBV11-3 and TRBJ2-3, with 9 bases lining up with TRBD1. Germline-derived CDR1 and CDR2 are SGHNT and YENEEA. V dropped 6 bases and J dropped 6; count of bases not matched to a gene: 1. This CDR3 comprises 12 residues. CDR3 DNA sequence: TGTGCCAGCAGGGGGACAGGGGATACGCAGTATTTT. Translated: CASRGTGDTQYF.

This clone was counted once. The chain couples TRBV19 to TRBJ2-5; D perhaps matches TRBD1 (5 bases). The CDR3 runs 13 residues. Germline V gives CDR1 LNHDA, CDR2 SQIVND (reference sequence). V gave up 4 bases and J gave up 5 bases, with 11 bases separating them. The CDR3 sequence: CASSSQGMETQYF. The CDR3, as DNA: TGTGCCAGTAGTAGTCAGGGCATGGAGACCCAGTACTTC.

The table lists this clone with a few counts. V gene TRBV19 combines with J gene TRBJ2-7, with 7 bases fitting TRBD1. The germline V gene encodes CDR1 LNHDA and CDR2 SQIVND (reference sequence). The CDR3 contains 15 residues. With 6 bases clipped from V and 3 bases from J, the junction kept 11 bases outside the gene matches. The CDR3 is CASRPVGQVGYEQYF. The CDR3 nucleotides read TGTGCCAGTAGGCCCGTTGGACAGGTCGGCTACGAGCAGTACTTC.

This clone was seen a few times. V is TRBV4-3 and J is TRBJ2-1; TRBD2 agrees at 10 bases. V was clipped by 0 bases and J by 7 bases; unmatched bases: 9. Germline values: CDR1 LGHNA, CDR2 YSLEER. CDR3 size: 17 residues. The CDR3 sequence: CASSQDRVERGGNEQFF. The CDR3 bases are TGCGCCAGCAGCCAAGACCGAGTTGAGCGGGGGGGTAATGAGCAGTTCTTC.

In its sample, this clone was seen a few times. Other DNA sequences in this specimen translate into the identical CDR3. CDR3 nucleotides: TGTGCCAGCTCACCGGGACAGGGCTCTGGGGCCAACGTCCTGACTTTC. Protein: CASSPGQGSGANVLTF. The chain links TRBV18 to TRBJ2-6, with 9 bases that match TRBD1. Germline CDR1 is KGHSH and CDR2 is LQKENI. This CDR3 comprises 16 residues. Trimming cost V 3 bases and J 0 bases; bases outside gene matches: 0.

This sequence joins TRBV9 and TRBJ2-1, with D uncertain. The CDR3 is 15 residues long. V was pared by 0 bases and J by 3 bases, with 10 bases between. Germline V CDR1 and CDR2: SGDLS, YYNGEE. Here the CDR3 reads CASSVVSDFYNEQFF. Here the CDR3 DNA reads TGTGCCAGCAGCGTAGTATCGGATTTCTACAATGAGCAGTTCTTC.

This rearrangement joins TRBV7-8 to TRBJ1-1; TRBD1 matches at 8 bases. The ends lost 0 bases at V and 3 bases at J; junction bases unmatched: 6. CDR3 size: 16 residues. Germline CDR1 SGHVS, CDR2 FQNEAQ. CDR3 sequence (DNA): TGTGCCAGCAGCTTAGCATGGACAGGGTACGACACTGAAGCTTTCTTT. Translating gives CASSLAWTGYDTEAFF.

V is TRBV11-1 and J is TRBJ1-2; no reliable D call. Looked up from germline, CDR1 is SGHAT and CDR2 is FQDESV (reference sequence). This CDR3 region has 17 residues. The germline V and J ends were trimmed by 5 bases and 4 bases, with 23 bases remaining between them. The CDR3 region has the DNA TGTGCCAGCAGCCGAACATCTAAGGCTGGAAAGATCTATGGCTACACCTTC. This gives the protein CASSRTSKAGKIYGYTF.

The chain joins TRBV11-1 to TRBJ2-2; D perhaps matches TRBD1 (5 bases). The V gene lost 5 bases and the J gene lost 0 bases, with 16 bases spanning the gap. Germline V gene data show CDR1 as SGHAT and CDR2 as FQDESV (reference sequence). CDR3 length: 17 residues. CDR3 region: CASSPMGQYANTGELFF. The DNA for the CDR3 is TGTGCCAGCAGCCCGATGGGGCAGTACGCGAACACCGGGGAGCTGTTTTTT.

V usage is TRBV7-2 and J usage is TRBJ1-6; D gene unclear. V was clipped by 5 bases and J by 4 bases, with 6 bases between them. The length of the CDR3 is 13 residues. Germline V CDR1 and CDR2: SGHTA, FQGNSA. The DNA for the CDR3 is TGTGCCAGCAGCCTAGATTATAATTCACCCCTCCACTTT. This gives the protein CASSLDYNSPLHF.

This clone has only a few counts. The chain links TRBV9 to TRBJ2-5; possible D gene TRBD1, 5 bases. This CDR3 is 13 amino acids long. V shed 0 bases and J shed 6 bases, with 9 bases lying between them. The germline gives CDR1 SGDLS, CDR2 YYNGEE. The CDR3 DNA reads TGTGCCAGCAGCGTAGACAGGTTGCAGACCCAGTACTTC. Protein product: CASSVDRLQTQYF.

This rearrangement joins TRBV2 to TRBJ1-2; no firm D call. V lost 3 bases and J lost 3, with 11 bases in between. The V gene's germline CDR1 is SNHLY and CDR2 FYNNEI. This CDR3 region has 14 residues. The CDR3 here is CASSDRRQYYGYTF. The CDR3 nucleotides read TGTGCCAGCAGTGACCGGCGGCAGTACTATGGCTACACCTTC.

The CDR3 DNA reads TGTGCCAGCAGCTTGGCCACAAGGGGTTACAATGAGCAGTTCTTC. Its protein is CASSLATRGYNEQFF. V gene TRBV5-4 combines with J gene TRBJ2-1; maybe TRBD1 (5 bases). Looked up from germline, CDR1 is SGHNT and CDR2 is YYREEE (reference sequence). There are 15 residues in the CDR3. V shed 0 bases and J shed 4 bases, with 11 bases lying between them.

The CDR3 region is CASSPRTGGARGNQPQHF. The DNA for the CDR3 is TGTGCCAGCTCACCTAGGACAGGGGGCGCCCGGGGGAATCAGCCCCAGCATTTT. This chain links TRBV18 with TRBJ1-5; the match to TRBD1 covers 11 bases. V gave up 3 bases and J gave up 4 bases; unmatched junction bases: 11. Per germline, CDR1 KGHSH and CDR2 LQKENI. This CDR3 spans 18 amino acids.

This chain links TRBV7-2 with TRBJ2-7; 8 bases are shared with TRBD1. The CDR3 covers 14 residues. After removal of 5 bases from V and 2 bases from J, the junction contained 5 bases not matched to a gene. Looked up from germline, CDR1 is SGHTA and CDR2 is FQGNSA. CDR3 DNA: TGTGCCAGCAGCCGAAACAGGGGGGCCTACGAGCAGTACTTC. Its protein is CASSRNRGAYEQYF.

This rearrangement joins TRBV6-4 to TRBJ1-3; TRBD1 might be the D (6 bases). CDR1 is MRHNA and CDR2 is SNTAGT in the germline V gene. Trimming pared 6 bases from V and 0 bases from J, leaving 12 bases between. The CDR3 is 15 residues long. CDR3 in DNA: TGTGCCAGCAGCCTAGACAGGTACTCTGGAAACACCATATATTTT. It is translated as CASSLDRYSGNTIYF.